The 30 T cell receptor beta chains below were found in one sample sequenced in a study of blood T cell repertoires in COVID-19. Some clones are missing from TCRdb's copy, which holds only in-frame ones; the method was immunoSEQ multiplex PCR. The sample yields about 150,000 clones, roughly 80% seen once. The sequencing input was peripheral blood. These receptors came from a man between 65 and 85 years old with active or convalescent COVID-19.

The chain recombines TRBV6-5 with TRBJ1-2, with 8 bases lining up with TRBD1. Trimming removed 0 bases from V and 0 bases from J; junction bases left unmatched: 3. Germline assignment: CDR1 MNHEY and CDR2 SVGAGI. The CDR3 consists of 16 residues. For the CDR3, the DNA is TGTGCCAGCAGTTACTCGTGGGGACAGGCTAACTATGGCTACACCTTC. It is translated as CASSYSWGQANYGYTF.

The count of this clone is one. V gene TRBV4-1 combines with J gene TRBJ2-5; tentative D call: TRBD1 (5 bases). Germline assignment: CDR1 MGHRA and CDR2 YSYEKL. The CDR3 has 13 amino acids. Deletions cut 6 bases from V and 5 bases from J, with 13 bases between. CDR3 loop: CASSWGPQETQYF. CDR3 DNA sequence: TGCGCCAGCAGTTGGGGCCCTCAGGAGACCCAGTACTTC.

This chain uses TRBV18 with TRBJ1-5; the D is unclear. The germline CDR1 and CDR2 sequences are KGHSH and LQKENI. Trimming removed 0 bases from V and 3 bases from J, with 9 bases in between. The CDR3 extends over 15 amino acids. The CDR3 is CASSPPGGINQPQHF. CDR3 nucleotides: TGTGCCAGCTCACCACCGGGAGGGATCAATCAGCCCCAGCATTTT. Variable domain in full (rest from reference TRBV18 and TRBJ1-5): NAGVMQNPRHLVRRRGQEARLRCSPMKGHSHVYWYRQLPEEGLKFMVYLQKENIIDESGMPKERFSAEFPKEGPSILRIQQVVRGDSAAYFCASSPPGGINQPQHFGDGTRLSIL.

V gene TRBV6-6 combines with J gene TRBJ1-1, with D perhaps TRBD1 (6 bases). The CDR3 sequence is 15 residues long. The germline V and J ends were trimmed by 6 bases and 1 base, with 15 bases remaining between them. Germline lookup yields CDR1 MNHNY and CDR2 SVGAGI (reference sequence). CDR3 loop: CASRPRGGSNTEAFF. For the CDR3, the DNA is TGTGCCAGCAGGCCAAGGGGGGGATCGAACACTGAAGCTTTCTTT.

The chain links TRBV11-2 to TRBJ2-3; 13 bases fit TRBD2. The CDR3 consists of 16 residues. Germline V gene sequence: CDR1 SGHAT, CDR2 FQNNGV. Trimming at V came to 2 bases and at J to 5 bases, leaving 4 bases not matched to a gene. CDR3 DNA sequence: TGTGCCAGCAGCTTAACACTAGCGGGAGGGGTAGATACGCAGTATTTT. Translation gives CASSLTLAGGVDTQYF.

This rearrangement joins TRBV19 to TRBJ2-5; TRBD1 aligns across 10 bases. Trimming took 4 bases from V and 4 from J; bases not matched to a gene: 3. The CDR3 length is 14 residues. Germline V gene sequence: CDR1 LNHDA, CDR2 SQIVND (reference sequence). As DNA, the CDR3 is TGTGCCAGTAGTAAGAGGGACAGGGGAGAGACCCAGTACTTC. The encoded protein is CASSKRDRGETQYF.

This clone is a singleton in its sample. V is TRBV4-1 and J is TRBJ1-2, with 12 bases identical to TRBD1. Germline assignment: CDR1 MGHRA and CDR2 YSYEKL. The CDR3 is 16 amino acids. The V and J ends lost 4 bases and 7 bases, in that order; junction bases with no gene match: 10. The CDR3 region is CASSPLSRDRGPGYTF. The CDR3, as DNA: TGCGCCAGCAGCCCTCTGTCCCGGGACAGGGGGCCTGGCTACACCTTC.

V usage is TRBV6-4 and J usage is TRBJ1-6; TRBD1 matches at 9 bases. With V trimmed by 0 bases and J by 6 bases, 0 bases remained unmatched. CDR3 length equals 15 residues. Germline V gene data show CDR1 as MRHNA and CDR2 as SNTAGT. CDR3 bases: TGTGCCAGCAGTGACTCGACAGGGGGTAATTCACCCCTCCACTTT. Translating it yields CASSDSTGGNSPLHF.

This clone was detected a few times. The rearrangement links TRBV28 to TRBJ1-1, with D possibly TRBD1 on 6 matching bases. The CDR3 loop spans 16 amino acids. Germline V lookup: CDR1 MDHEN, CDR2 SYDVKM. V was pared by 9 bases and J by 1 base, with 21 bases between. The CDR3 is CASRSTIGGGNTEAFF. The CDR3 DNA reads TGTGCCAGTCGCTCTACCATAGGGGGTGGGAACACTGAAGCTTTCTTT.

The chain carries TRBV5-1 and TRBJ2-7, with 9 bases identical to TRBD1. Germline V gene lookup returns CDR1 SGHRS and CDR2 YFSETQ. The CDR3 spans 14 residues. V lost 4 bases and J lost 2; bases outside the gene matches: 4. The CDR3 loop is CASSAGQGPYEQYF. The CDR3 coding sequence is TGCGCCAGCAGCGCGGGACAGGGTCCCTACGAGCAGTACTTC.

The genes are TRBV19 and TRBJ1-5; D unclear. In germline, CDR1 is LNHDA, CDR2 SQIVND (reference sequence). The CDR3 length is 13 residues. Trimming stripped 6 bases from V and 5 bases from J, with 11 bases between. The CDR3 DNA reads TGTGCCAGTAGCCGGTATGTTGATCAGCCCCAGCATTTT. Residues: CASSRYVDQPQHF.

The chain links TRBV19 to TRBJ2-1; 7 bases align to TRBD1. This CDR3 is built from 17 residues. The germline CDR1 and CDR2 sequences are LNHDA and SQIVND (reference sequence). The V segment lost 4 bases and the J segment 9 bases; nucleotides outside the gene matches: 18. The DNA for the CDR3 is TGTGCCAGTAGTACGGTGGACAGGATCCCTCCGATTGGTGAGCAGTTCTTC. It is translated as CASSTVDRIPPIGEQFF.

This chain links TRBV29-1 with TRBJ2-7, with 10 nucleotides matching TRBD2. This CDR3 has 15 residues. CDR1 is SQVTM, CDR2 ANQGSEA, per germline. J lost 1 base, V lost 0 bases, and 3 bases had no gene match. The CDR3 DNA follows: TGCAGCGTTGAAGAGCAAGCGGGGGGGTCCTACGAGCAGTACTTC. Its protein product is CSVEEQAGGSYEQYF.

The rearrangement joins TRBV15 to TRBJ2-7; 8 nucleotides agree with TRBD1. J gave up 2 bases and V 4 bases, and 1 base lay outside the gene matches. The germline gives CDR1 LNHNV, CDR2 YYDKDF (reference sequence). The CDR3 is 13 amino acids. The chain's CDR3 is CATSKGQAYEQYF. In nucleotides, the CDR3 is TGTGCCACCAGCAAGGGACAGGCCTACGAGCAGTACTTC.

The chain employs TRBV27 and TRBJ1-5; TRBD1 aligns across 7 bases. The CDR3 consists of 13 residues. V shed 6 bases, J shed 6 bases, and the junction held 5 bases outside the gene matches. From germline, CDR1 is MNHEY and CDR2 SMNVEV (reference sequence). The CDR3 here is CASRETGRQPQHF. The DNA for the CDR3 is TGTGCCAGCAGGGAGACAGGGCGTCAGCCCCAGCATTTT.

The rearrangement uses TRBV3-1 (or the pseudogene TRBV3-2) and TRBJ1-2; 8 positions match TRBD1. The junction had 17 bases not matched to a gene; V was cut back by 4 bases and J by 7 bases. CDR3 length: 17 residues. Germline V lookup: CDR1 LGHDT, CDR2 YNNKEL (reference sequence). CDR3 nucleotide sequence: TGTGCCAGCAGCCCAAATAGGAGGGGCGGGACAGGAACTGGCTACACCTTC. It is translated as CASSPNRRGGTGTGYTF.

J is TRBJ2-1 and V is TRBV5-1; 7 bases line up with TRBD1. Germline CDR1 reads SGHRS; CDR2 reads YFSETQ. The CDR3 is 16 residues long. V lost 4 bases, J lost 4 bases, and 11 bases stayed unmatched. This chain's CDR3 is CASSPYVGTAYNEQFF. CDR3 nucleotides: TGCGCCAGCAGCCCCTATGTCGGGACAGCTTACAATGAGCAGTTCTTC.

This clone has only a few counts. This chain links TRBV7-9 with TRBJ1-6; perhaps TRBD1 as D (5 bases). The germline CDR1 and CDR2 sequences are SEHNR and FQNEAQ (reference sequence). Trimming took off 3 bases at V and 7 bases at J, with 13 bases between the two ends. The CDR3 has 15 residues. CDR3 loop: CASSFTGLSNSPLHF. As DNA, the CDR3 is TGTGCCAGCAGCTTCACGGGACTGTCGAATTCACCCCTCCACTTT.

This clone was seen only a few times. The rearrangement uses TRBV19 and TRBJ1-3, with D possibly matching TRBD1 (6 bases). Germline V lookup: CDR1 LNHDA, CDR2 SQIVND (reference sequence). The CDR3 is made up of 19 amino acids. The V end was cut by 7 bases, the J end by 0 bases, with 25 bases between. For the CDR3, the DNA is TGTGCCAGTACCCCCCTAGGGGGGGGACTGAAGGTCTCTGGAAACACCATATATTTT. The encoded protein is CASTPLGGGLKVSGNTIYF.

The J gene is TRBJ2-7, the V gene TRBV3-1 (or the pseudogene TRBV3-2), with D possibly matching TRBD2 (5 bases). V shed 2 bases and J shed 7 bases, with 9 bases lying between them. The CDR3 is 12 residues long. The germline CDR1 and CDR2 sequences are LGHDT and YNNKEL (reference sequence). The CDR3, as DNA: TGTGCCAGCAGCCAACGGAGGCGGGAGCAGTACTTC. Residues: CASSQRRREQYF.

This chain uses TRBV7-2 with TRBJ1-5, with D possibly TRBD1 on 6 matching bases. In germline, CDR1 is SGHTA, CDR2 FQGNSA. Between the trimmed V and J ends, which lost 5 bases and 4 bases, there was a span of 18 bases. The CDR3 length is 16 residues. CDR3 region: CASSPWAAGANQPQHF. The CDR3 DNA follows: TGTGCCAGCAGCCCTTGGGCGGCAGGGGCGAATCAGCCCCAGCATTTT.

The genes are TRBV19 and TRBJ1-5, with D maybe TRBD1 (5 bases). V lost 6 bases and J lost 2, with 17 bases in between. CDR3 length equals 16 residues. Germline CDR1 is LNHDA and CDR2 is SQIVND (reference sequence). Written as DNA, the CDR3 is TGTGCCAGTAGGATTGGGGGGTTTGGAGGCAATCAGCCCCAGCATTTT. It translates to CASRIGGFGGNQPQHF.

The CDR3 DNA reads TGTGCCACCAGTGATTCCGGAGGCACTGAAGCTTTCTTT. It yields the protein CATSDSGGTEAFF. V gene TRBV24-1 combines with J gene TRBJ1-1; D call uncertain. Germline assignment: CDR1 KGHDR and CDR2 SFDVKD. V was trimmed by 2 bases and J by 4 bases, leaving 7 bases between them. CDR3 length equals 13 residues.

The rearrangement uses TRBV4-3 and TRBJ2-7; D may be TRBD2 (6 bases). Germline CDR1 LGHNA, CDR2 YSLEER. V lost 4 bases to trimming and J lost 0 bases, with 16 bases between them. This CDR3 has 16 residues. CDR3 sequence reads: CASSRAGPASSYEQYF. The CDR3 coding sequence is TGCGCCAGCAGCCGGGCGGGGCCGGCAAGCTCCTACGAGCAGTACTTC.

The gene calls are TRBV2 and TRBJ1-2; D not certain. The CDR3 has 12 residues. From germline, CDR1 is SNHLY and CDR2 FYNNEI. V lost 4 bases and J 4 bases, leaving 7 bases between the germline ends. CDR3 sequence reads: CASSVLAYGYTF. The CDR3 DNA follows: TGTGCCAGCAGTGTATTGGCCTATGGCTACACCTTC. The full variable domain, rest sourced from reference TRBV2 and TRBJ1-2, is EPEVTQTPSHQVTQMGQEVILRCVPISNHLYFYWYRQILGQKVEFLVSFYNNEISEKSEIFDDQFSVERPDGSNFTLKIRSTKLEDSAMYFCASSVLAYGYTFGSGTRLTVV.

The V call is TRBV30, the J call TRBJ2-5; 9 bases match TRBD2. The CDR3 is made up of 13 amino acids. Germline V gene sequence: CDR1 GTSNPN, CDR2 SVGIG (reference sequence). V lost 5 bases, J lost 3 bases, and 4 bases stayed unmatched. CDR3 sequence: CAWGLAGEETQYF. The DNA for the CDR3 is TGTGCCTGGGGCTTAGCGGGGGAAGAGACCCAGTACTTC.

The chain uses TRBV7-2 and TRBJ1-5; 7 bases align to TRBD1. The J segment lost 5 bases and the V segment lost 8 bases, leaving 9 bases of the junction unmatched. CDR3 length equals 14 residues. Germline CDR1 is SGHTA and CDR2 is FQGNSA. The CDR3 here is CASQKTGRYQPQHF. DNA of the CDR3: TGTGCCAGCCAAAAGACAGGGAGGTATCAGCCCCAGCATTTT.

This sequence joins TRBV28 and TRBJ1-4; D is undetermined. Germline CDR1 reads MDHEN; CDR2 reads SYDVKM. V was trimmed by 6 bases and J by 7 bases, leaving 24 bases between them. This CDR3 has 17 residues. Written as DNA, the CDR3 is TGTGCCAGCAGCCCACTCGACTCGCCCCCGGGTGGTGAAAAACTGTTTTTT. This codes for CASSPLDSPPGGEKLFF.

This chain links TRBV7-4 with TRBJ1-5; possibly TRBD1 for D (5 bases). V was shortened by 5 bases and J by 0 bases, with 14 bases between the two germline ends. Per the germline V gene, CDR1 is SGHVT and CDR2 is SQSDAQ. The CDR3 totals 16 residues. Written as DNA, the CDR3 is TGTGCCAGCAGCCCGCCGGAGACAGCTAGCAATCAGCCCCAGCATTTT. Translated: CASSPPETASNQPQHF.

The chain has TRBV19 and TRBJ1-1, with D unresolved. The ends were cut back, 3 bases at V and 1 base at J, with 9 bases in the middle. Germline CDR1 is LNHDA and CDR2 is SQIVND (reference sequence). The CDR3 is 14 residues long. Here the CDR3 DNA reads TGTGCCAGTAGTATCCAGACTCCGAACACTGAAGCTTTCTTT. Its protein is CASSIQTPNTEAFF.